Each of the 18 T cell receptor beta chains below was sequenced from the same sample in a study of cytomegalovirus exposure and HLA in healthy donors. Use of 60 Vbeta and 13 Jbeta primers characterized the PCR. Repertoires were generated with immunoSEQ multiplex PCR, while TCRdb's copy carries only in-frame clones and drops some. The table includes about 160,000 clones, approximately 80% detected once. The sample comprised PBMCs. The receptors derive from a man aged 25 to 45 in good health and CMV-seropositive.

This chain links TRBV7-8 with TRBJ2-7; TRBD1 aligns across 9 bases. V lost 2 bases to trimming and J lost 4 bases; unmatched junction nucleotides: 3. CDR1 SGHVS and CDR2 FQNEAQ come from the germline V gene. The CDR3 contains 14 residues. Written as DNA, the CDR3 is TGTGCCAGCAGCTTAAGCGGACAGGGGTACGAGCAGTACTTC. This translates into CASSLSGQGYEQYF.

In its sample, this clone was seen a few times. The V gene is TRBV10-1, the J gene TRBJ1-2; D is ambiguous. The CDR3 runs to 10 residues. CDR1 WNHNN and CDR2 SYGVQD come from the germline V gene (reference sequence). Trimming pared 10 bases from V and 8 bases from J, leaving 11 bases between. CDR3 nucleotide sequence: TGCGCCACCCTAATACAGGGCTACACCTTC. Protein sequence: CATLIQGYTF.

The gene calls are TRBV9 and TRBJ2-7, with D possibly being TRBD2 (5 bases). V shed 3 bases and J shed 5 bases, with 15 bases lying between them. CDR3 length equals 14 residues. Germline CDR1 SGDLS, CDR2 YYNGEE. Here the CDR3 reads CASSETGIGNEQYF. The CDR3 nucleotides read TGTGCCAGCAGCGAAACCGGGATCGGAAACGAGCAGTACTTC.

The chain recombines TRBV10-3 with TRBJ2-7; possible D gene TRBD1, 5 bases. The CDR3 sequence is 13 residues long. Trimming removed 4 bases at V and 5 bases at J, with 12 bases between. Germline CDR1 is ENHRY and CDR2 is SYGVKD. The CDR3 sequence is CAISVQSGNEQYF. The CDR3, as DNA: TGTGCCATCAGTGTGCAGTCAGGGAACGAGCAGTACTTC.

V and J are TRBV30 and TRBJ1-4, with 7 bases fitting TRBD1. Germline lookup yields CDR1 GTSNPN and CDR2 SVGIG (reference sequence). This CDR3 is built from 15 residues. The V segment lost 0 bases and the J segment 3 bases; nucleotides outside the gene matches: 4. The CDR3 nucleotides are TGTGCCTGGAGTGTCGGACAGGTACCTAATGAAAAACTGTTTTTT. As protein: CAWSVGQVPNEKLFF.

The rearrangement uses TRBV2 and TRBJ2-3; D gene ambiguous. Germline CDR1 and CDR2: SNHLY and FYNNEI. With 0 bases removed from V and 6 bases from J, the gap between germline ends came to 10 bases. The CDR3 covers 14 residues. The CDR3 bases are TGTGCCAGCAGTGAAGCGCTACAGAAGGATACGCAGTATTTT. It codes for CASSEALQKDTQYF.

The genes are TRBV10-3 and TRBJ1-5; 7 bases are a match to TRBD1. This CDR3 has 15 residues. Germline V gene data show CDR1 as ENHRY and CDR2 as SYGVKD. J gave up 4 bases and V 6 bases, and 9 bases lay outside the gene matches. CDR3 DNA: TGTGCCATCAGCCACGAGGGGGCGGGGAATCAGCCCCAGCATTTT. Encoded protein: CAISHEGAGNQPQHF.

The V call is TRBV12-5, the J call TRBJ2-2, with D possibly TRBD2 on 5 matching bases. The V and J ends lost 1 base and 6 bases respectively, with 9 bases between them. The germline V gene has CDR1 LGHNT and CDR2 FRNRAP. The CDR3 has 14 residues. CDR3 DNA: TGTGCTAGTGGTTTGGCACGGGGTTCCGGGGAGCTGTTTTTT. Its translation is CASGLARGSGELFF.

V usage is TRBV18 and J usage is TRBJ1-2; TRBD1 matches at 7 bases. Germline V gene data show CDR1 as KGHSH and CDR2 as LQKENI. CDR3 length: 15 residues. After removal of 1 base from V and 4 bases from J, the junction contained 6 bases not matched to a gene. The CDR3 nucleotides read TGTGCCAGCTCACCACGACTGACAGGGCGCTATGGCTACACCTTC. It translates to CASSPRLTGRYGYTF.

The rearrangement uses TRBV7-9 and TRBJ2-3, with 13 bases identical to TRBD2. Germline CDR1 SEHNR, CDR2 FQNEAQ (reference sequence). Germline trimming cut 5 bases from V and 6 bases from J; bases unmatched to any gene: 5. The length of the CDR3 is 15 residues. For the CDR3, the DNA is TGTGCCAGCAGCCTGACTAGCGGGGGGCGGGATACGCAGTATTTT. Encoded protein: CASSLTSGGRDTQYF.

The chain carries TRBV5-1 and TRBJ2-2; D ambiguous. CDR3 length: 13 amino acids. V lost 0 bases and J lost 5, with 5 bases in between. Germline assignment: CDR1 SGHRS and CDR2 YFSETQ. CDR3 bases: TGCGCCAGCAGCTTGGTAATTACCGGGGAGCTGTTTTTT. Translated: CASSLVITGELFF. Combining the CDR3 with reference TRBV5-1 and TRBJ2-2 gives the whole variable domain KAGVTQTPRYLIKTRGQQVTLSCSPISGHRSVSWYQQTPGQGLQFLFEYFSETQRNKGNFPGRFSGRQFSNSRSEMNVSTLELGDSALYLCASSLVITGELFFGEGSRLTVL.

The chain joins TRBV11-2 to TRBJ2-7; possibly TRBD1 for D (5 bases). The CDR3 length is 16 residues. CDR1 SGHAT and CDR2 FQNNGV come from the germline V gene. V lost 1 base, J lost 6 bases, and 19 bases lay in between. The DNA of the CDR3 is TGTGCCAGCAGCTTAGTCACGGACAAGGGGTCGCTCGAGCAGTACTTC. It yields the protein CASSLVTDKGSLEQYF.

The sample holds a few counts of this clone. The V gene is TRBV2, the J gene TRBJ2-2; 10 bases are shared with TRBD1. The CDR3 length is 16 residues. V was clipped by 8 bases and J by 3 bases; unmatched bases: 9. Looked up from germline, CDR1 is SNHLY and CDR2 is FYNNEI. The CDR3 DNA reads TGTGCCAGCCGTGGGCGTGGGACAGGGGACACCGGGGAGCTGTTTTTT. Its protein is CASRGRGTGDTGELFF.

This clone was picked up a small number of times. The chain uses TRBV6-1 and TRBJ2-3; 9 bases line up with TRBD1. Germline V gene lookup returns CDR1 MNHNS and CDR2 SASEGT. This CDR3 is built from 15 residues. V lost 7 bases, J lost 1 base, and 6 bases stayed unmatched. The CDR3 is CASTGTGIGTDTQYF. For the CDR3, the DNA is TGTGCCAGCACCGGGACAGGGATCGGCACAGATACGCAGTATTTT.

CDR3 in amino acids: CASRRGEKLFF. CDR3 sequence (DNA): TGTGCCAGCAGAAGAGGGGAAAAACTGTTTTTT. The V call is TRBV6-5, the J call TRBJ1-4, with no clear D. The V gene lost 6 bases and the J gene lost 8 bases, with 7 bases spanning the gap. Germline V CDR1 and CDR2: MNHEY, SVGAGI. The CDR3 runs 11 residues.

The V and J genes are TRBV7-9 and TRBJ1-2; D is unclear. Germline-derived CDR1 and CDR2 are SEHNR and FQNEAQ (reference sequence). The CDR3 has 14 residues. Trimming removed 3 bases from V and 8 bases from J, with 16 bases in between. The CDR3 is CASSLRVTRRGYTF. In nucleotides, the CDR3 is TGTGCCAGCAGCTTGAGGGTGACCCGCAGGGGCTACACCTTC.

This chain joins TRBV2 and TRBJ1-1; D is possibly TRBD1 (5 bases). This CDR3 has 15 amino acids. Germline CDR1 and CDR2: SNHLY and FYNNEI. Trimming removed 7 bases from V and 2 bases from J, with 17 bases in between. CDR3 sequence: CASTTEGRDNTEAFF. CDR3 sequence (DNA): TGTGCCAGCACTACCGAAGGGAGGGACAACACTGAAGCTTTCTTT.

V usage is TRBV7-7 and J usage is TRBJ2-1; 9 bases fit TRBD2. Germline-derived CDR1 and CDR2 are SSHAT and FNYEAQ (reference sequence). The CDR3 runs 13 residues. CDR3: CGLNASGDNEQFF. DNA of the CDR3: TGTGGGCTAAACGCTAGCGGGGATAATGAGCAGTTCTTC.